This T cell receptor beta chain was recovered during a study of OX40 agonist ivuxolimab in advanced cancers. The protocol was immunoSEQ multiplex PCR, while the TCRdb copy is restricted to in-frame clones and leaves out a portion. The sample yields 95,000 to 150,000 clones, around 93% seen once. Study results and caveats: CD8+ T cells showed, on average, more clonal expansion than CD4+ cells.

Points on this clone: The target antigen is unknown.

The receptor comes from an adult with an advanced solid tumor such as melanoma, head and neck, liver or kidney cancer. The sample was CD4+ or CD8+ T cells sorted from blood, taken in a trial of the OX40 agonist ivuxolimab.

DNA for the CDR3: TGTGCCAGCAGCTTAGCCCTAGCGGGGGGGTTGGAGCAGTACTTC. This gives the protein CASSLALAGGLEQYF. The V gene is TRBV11-2, the J gene TRBJ2-7, with 12 bases fitting TRBD2. V dropped 1 base and J dropped 7; count of bases not matched to a gene: 5. This CDR3 is 15 amino acids long. The germline V gene encodes CDR1 SGHAT and CDR2 FQNNGV. Combining the CDR3 with reference TRBV11-2 and TRBJ2-7 gives the whole variable domain EAGVAQSPRYKIIEKRQSVAFWCNPISGHATLYWYQQILGQGPKLLIQFQNNGVVDDSQLPKDRFSAERLKGVDSTLKIQPAKLEDSAVYLCASSLALAGGLEQYFGPGTRLTVT.